The following is a T cell receptor (beta chain) sequence with its context. Its antigen is not identified. The same CDR3 arises from other DNA sequences in this sample as well. Profiling relied on immunoSEQ multiplex PCR, and the TCRdb table lists in-frame clones only, not all of them. Here the sample spans about 110,000 clones, 90% being singletons. The data are from a study of T cell responses to AZD1222 COVID-19 vaccine. Study-wide results and limits: Females outnumbered males among donors, who were mostly white British; clonal diversity was possibly underestimated.

The CDR3 spans 11 residues. From germline, CDR1 is SEHNR and CDR2 FQNEAQ (reference sequence). Trimming removed 1 base from V and 6 bases from J, with 3 bases in between. Sequenced material: peripheral blood, taken 28 days after the second AZD1222 dose. J is TRBJ1-2 and V is TRBV7-9; no clear D gene. This receptor was taken from an adult who received the AZD1222 COVID-19 vaccine. The CDR3 nucleotides are TGTGCCAGCAGCTTAGGAGATGGCTACACCTTC. It encodes CASSLGDGYTF.